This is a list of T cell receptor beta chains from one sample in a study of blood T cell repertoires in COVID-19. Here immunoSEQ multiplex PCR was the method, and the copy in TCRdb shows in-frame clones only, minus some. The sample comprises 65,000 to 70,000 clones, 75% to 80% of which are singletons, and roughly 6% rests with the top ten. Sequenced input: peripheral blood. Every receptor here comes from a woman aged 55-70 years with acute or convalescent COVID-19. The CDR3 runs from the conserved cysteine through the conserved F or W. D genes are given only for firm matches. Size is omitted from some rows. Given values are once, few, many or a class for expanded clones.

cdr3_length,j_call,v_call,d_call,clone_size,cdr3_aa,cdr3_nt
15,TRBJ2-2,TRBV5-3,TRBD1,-,CARSFGTGGTGELFF,TGTGCCAGAAGCTTTGGGACAGGGGGCACCGGGGAGCTGTTTTTT
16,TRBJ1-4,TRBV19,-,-,CASSIPRTDGMEKLFF,TGTGCCAGTAGTATACCCAGGACAGACGGGATGGAAAAACTGTTTTTT
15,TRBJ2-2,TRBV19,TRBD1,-,CASSDRGGYTGELFF,TGTGCCAGTAGCGACAGGGGAGGCTACACCGGGGAGCTGTTTTTT
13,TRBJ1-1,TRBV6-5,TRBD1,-,CASSRPQGAEAFF,TGTGCCAGCAGTCGACCACAGGGGGCCGAAGCTTTCTTT
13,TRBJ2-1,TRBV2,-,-,CASKGVSYNEQFF,TGTGCCAGCAAGGGGGTGAGCTACAATGAGCAGTTCTTC
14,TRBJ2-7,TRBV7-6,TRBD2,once,CASSLVAGVHEQYF,TGTGCCAGCAGCTTAGTAGCGGGGGTTCACGAGCAGTACTTC
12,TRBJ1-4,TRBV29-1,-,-,CSVQHYNEKLFF,TGCAGCGTACAGCATTATAATGAAAAACTGTTTTTT
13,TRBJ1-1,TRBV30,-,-,CAITQGSGTEAFF,TGTGCCATCACGCAGGGAAGTGGCACTGAAGCTTTCTTT
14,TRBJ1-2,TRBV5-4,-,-,CASSLEGGGNGYTF,TGTGCCAGCAGCTTGGAAGGGGGTGGTAATGGCTACACCTTC
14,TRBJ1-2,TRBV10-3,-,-,CAISDWEGVDGYTF,TGTGCCATCAGTGATTGGGAAGGGGTCGATGGCTACACCTTC
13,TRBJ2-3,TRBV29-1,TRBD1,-,CSQRQGTQDTQYF,TGCAGCCAGAGACAGGGAACACAAGATACGCAGTATTTT
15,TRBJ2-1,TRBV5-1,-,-,CASSLEGRSYNEQFF,TGCGCCAGCAGCTTGGAGGGGCGCTCCTACAATGAGCAGTTCTTC
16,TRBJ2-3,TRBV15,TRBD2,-,CATSRKTRGGGDTQYF,TGTGCCACCAGCAGAAAGACCCGGGGGGGCGGAGATACGCAGTATTTT
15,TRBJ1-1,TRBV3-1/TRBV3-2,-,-,CASSQDTTPAGKAFF,TGTGCCAGCAGCCAAGATACGACCCCCGCCGGGAAAGCTTTCTTT
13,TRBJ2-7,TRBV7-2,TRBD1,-,CASGQGSSYEQYF,TGTGCCAGCGGACAGGGTAGCTCCTACGAGCAGTACTTC
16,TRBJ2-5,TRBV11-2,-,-,CASSLGTTAYQETQYF,TGTGCCAGCAGCTTGGGTACTACGGCCTACCAAGAGACCCAGTACTTC
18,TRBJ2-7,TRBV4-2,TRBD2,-,CASSQFLGTSGASYEQYF,TGTGCCAGCAGCCAATTTCTCGGGACTAGCGGCGCCTCCTACGAGCAGTACTTC
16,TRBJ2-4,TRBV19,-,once,CASKGGDAQKENIQYF,TGTGCCAGTAAAGGAGGGGACGCTCAAAAAGAAAACATTCAGTACTTC
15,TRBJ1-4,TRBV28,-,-,CASSFVGRQREKLFF,TGTGCCAGCAGTTTCGTCGGCAGGCAAAGAGAAAAACTGTTTTTT
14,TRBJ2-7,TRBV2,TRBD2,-,CASRDSSGIYEQYF,TGTGCCAGCAGAGACTCTAGCGGAATCTACGAGCAGTACTTC
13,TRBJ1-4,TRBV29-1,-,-,CSAEEDLGGKLFF,TGCAGCGCCGAGGAGGATCTGGGAGGGAAACTGTTTTTT
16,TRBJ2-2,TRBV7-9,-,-,CASSSRMGGNTGELFF,TGTGCCAGCAGCTCCCGGATGGGGGGGAACACCGGGGAGCTGTTTTTT
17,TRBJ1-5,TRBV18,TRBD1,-,CASSPTGPGQSNQPQHF,TGTGCCAGCTCACCAACCGGTCCGGGACAGAGCAATCAGCCCCAGCATTTT
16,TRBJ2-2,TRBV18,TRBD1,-,CASSFGQGASTGELFF,TGTGCCAGCTCATTCGGACAGGGGGCGAGTACCGGGGAGCTGTTTTTT
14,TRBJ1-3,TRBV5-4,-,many,CASSLPGPGNTIYF,TGTGCCAGCAGCTTGCCCGGTCCTGGAAACACCATATATTTT
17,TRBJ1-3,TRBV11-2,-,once,CASSFLTGGRRGNTIYF,TGTGCCAGCAGCTTCCTTACCGGAGGGCGTAGAGGAAACACCATATATTTT
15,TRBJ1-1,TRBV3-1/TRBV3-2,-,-,CASSLRTGTGTEAFF,TGTGCCAGCAGCCTAAGAACAGGGACGGGGACTGAAGCTTTCTTT
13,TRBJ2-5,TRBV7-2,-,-,CASSLGPGETQYF,TGTGCCAGCAGCTTAGGCCCCGGGGAGACCCAGTACTTC